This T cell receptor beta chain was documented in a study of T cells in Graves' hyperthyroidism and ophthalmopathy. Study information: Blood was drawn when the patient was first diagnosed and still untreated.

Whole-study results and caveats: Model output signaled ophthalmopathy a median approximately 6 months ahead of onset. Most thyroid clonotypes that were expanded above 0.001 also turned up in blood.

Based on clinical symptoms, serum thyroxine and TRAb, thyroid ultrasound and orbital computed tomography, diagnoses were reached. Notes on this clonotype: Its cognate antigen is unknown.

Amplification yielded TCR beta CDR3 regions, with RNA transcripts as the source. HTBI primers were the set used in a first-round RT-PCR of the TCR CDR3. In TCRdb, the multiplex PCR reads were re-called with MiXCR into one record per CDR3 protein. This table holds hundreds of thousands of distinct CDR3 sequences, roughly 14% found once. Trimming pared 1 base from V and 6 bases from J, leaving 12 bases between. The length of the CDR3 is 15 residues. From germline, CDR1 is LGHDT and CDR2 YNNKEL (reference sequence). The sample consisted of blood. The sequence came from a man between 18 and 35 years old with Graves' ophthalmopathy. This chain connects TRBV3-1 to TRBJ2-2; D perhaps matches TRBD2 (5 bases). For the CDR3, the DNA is TGTGCCAGCAGCCAAGCGCGGGCTGCCTCCGGGGAGCTGTTTTTT. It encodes CASSQARAASGELFF. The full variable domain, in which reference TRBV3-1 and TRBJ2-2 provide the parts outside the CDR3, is DTAVSQTPKYLVTQMGNDKSIKCEQNLGHDTMYWYKQDSKKFLKIMFSYNNKELIINETVPNRFSPKSPDKAHLNLHINSLELGDSAVYFCASSQARAASGELFFGEGSRLTVL.